The 32 T cell receptor beta chains reported below all come from one sample, sequenced in a study of blood T cell repertoires in COVID-19. Profiled with immunoSEQ multiplex PCR; TCRdb holds only in-frame clones, not every one. Of around 70,000 clones listed, 60% to 85% are singletons. What was sequenced was peripheral blood. All receptors derive from a man between 65 and 85 years old with acute or convalescent COVID-19.

The V call is TRBV20-1, the J call TRBJ1-2, with unresolved D. CDR1 and CDR2 (germline): DFQATT, SNEGSKA (reference sequence). The CDR3 has 14 residues. V was shortened by 3 bases and J by 0 bases, with 11 bases between the two germline ends. CDR3 amino acids: CSASPREANYGYTF. In DNA form, the CDR3 reads TGCAGTGCTAGTCCCCGGGAAGCTAACTATGGCTACACCTTC.

This clone showed up just a few times. This chain links TRBV27 with TRBJ1-2; the D gene is possibly TRBD1 (5 bases). Germline-derived CDR1 and CDR2 are MNHEY and SMNVEV (reference sequence). With 6 bases removed from V and 7 bases from J, the gap between germline ends came to 12 bases. The CDR3 consists of 12 residues. The CDR3 sequence is CASRSGFGGYTF. CDR3 nucleotide sequence: TGTGCCAGCAGATCAGGGTTTGGTGGCTACACCTTC.

The chain uses TRBV9 and TRBJ2-1; 9 bases fit TRBD2. This CDR3 has 16 amino acids. From germline, CDR1 is SGDLS and CDR2 YYNGEE. Unmatched junction bases numbered 7, after V lost 4 bases and J lost 2 bases. The CDR3 DNA is TGTGCCAGCAGCCTGGGATGGACTAGCGCCTACAATGAGCAGTTCTTC. The encoded protein is CASSLGWTSAYNEQFF. The variable domain in full, with the rest retrieved from reference TRBV9 and TRBJ2-1, is DSGVTQTPKHLITATGQRVTLRCSPRSGDLSVYWYQQSLDQGLQFLIQYYNGEERAKGNILERFSAQQFPDLHSELNLSSLELGDSALYFCASSLGWTSAYNEQFFGPGTRLTVL.

The rearrangement joins TRBV6-1 to TRBJ1-2; 8 bases are shared with TRBD1. This CDR3 spans 15 amino acids. After removal of 5 bases from V and 7 bases from J, the junction contained 12 bases not matched to a gene. Germline V gene lookup returns CDR1 MNHNS and CDR2 SASEGT. The CDR3 DNA sequence: TGTGCCAGCAGTAACCGAGGACAGGGAGGGGGTGGCTACACCTTC. Its translation is CASSNRGQGGGGYTF.

This chain links TRBV7-2 with TRBJ2-7; 10 nucleotides agree with TRBD1. There are 15 residues in the CDR3. V was pared by 0 bases and J by 3 bases, with 2 bases of the junction left unmatched. CDR1 and CDR2 from the germline V gene are SGHTA and FQGNSA. CDR3 loop: CASSLATGGGYEQYF. The DNA for the CDR3 is TGTGCCAGCAGCTTAGCGACAGGGGGCGGCTACGAGCAGTACTTC.

The rearrangement joins TRBV5-8 to TRBJ2-1; D unresolved. V dropped 4 bases and J dropped 4 bases, with 6 bases sitting between them. Germline V gene lookup returns CDR1 SGHTS and CDR2 YDEGEE. The CDR3 has 12 amino acids. CDR3 in amino acids: CASSTQYNEQFF. DNA of the CDR3: TGTGCCAGCAGCACACAGTACAATGAGCAGTTCTTC.

The chain recombines TRBV6-6 with TRBJ2-7, with 10 bases fitting TRBD1. This CDR3 is built from 14 residues. Germline V CDR1 and CDR2: MNHNY, SVGAGI (reference sequence). Germline trimming cut 7 bases from V and 2 bases from J; bases unmatched to any gene: 5. The CDR3 DNA is TGTGCCAGCACATCCGGGACAGGGGCCTACGAGCAGTACTTC. Its protein product is CASTSGTGAYEQYF.

The chain combines TRBV9 with TRBJ2-5, with 10 bases fitting TRBD1. From germline, CDR1 is SGDLS and CDR2 YYNGEE. V was clipped by 4 bases and J by 5 bases; unmatched bases: 8. This CDR3 has 15 residues. The CDR3 region has the DNA TGTGCCAGCAGCCCCCTGGGACAGGGGATTGAGACCCAGTACTTC. The encoded protein is CASSPLGQGIETQYF.

The chain is built from TRBV19 and TRBJ1-2, with TRBD1 as a possible D gene (6 bases). This CDR3 has 15 residues. Per germline, CDR1 LNHDA and CDR2 SQIVND (reference sequence). Trimming removed 5 bases from V and 5 bases from J, with 18 bases in between. The CDR3 nucleotides read TGTGCCAGTAGTGCGTGGACAGCTGTCGGGTATGGCTACACCTTC. Translation gives CASSAWTAVGYGYTF.

V gene TRBV27 combines with J gene TRBJ2-1; D unresolved. Trimming left V 3 bases short and J 4 bases short, with 7 bases between. This CDR3 is 13 amino acids long. Germline-derived CDR1 and CDR2 are MNHEY and SMNVEV (reference sequence). For the CDR3, the DNA is TGTGCCAGCAGTTTCTTGCGTTACAATGAGCAGTTCTTC. Protein sequence: CASSFLRYNEQFF.

The V and J genes are TRBV14 and TRBJ2-5, with TRBD1 identical over 8 bases. CDR3 length: 14 amino acids. Looked up from germline, CDR1 is SGHDN and CDR2 is FVKESK. V trimming: 4 bases; J trimming: 5 bases; junction bases outside the gene matches: 6. CDR3 region: CASSLRQGRETQYF. CDR3 coding DNA: TGTGCCAGCAGCCTCCGACAGGGGCGGGAGACCCAGTACTTC. The complete variable domain, with remaining parts taken from reference TRBV14 and TRBJ2-5, reads EAGVTQFPSHSVIEKGQTVTLRCDPISGHDNLYWYRRVMGKEIKFLLHFVKESKQDESGMPNNRFLAERTGGTYSTLKVQPAELEDSGVYFCASSLRQGRETQYFGPGTRLLVL.

The table lists this clone with many counts. The chain links TRBV28 to TRBJ2-7; a weak D match, TRBD2 (5 bases). The CDR3 loop spans 15 amino acids. Germline-derived CDR1 and CDR2 are MDHEN and SYDVKM. V was shortened by 6 bases and J by 0 bases, with 15 bases between the two germline ends. The CDR3 bases are TGTGCCAGCAGCCGCCCCGGACTGGACTCCTACGAGCAGTACTTC. Residues: CASSRPGLDSYEQYF.

The CDR3, as DNA: TGTGCCAGCAGCTTGGGGACAGGGGGAAGGAGCTCCTACAATGAGCAGTTCTTC. Amino acids: CASSLGTGGRSSYNEQFF. The V call is TRBV7-9, the J call TRBJ2-1; 11 nucleotides align to TRBD1. Per the germline V gene, CDR1 is SEHNR and CDR2 is FQNEAQ (reference sequence). This CDR3 spans 18 amino acids. V lost 3 bases and J lost 0; bases outside the gene matches: 7.

This chain links TRBV6-5 with TRBJ2-2, with D uncertain. The V gene lost 2 bases and the J gene lost 3 bases, with 4 bases spanning the gap. The V gene's germline CDR1 is MNHEY and CDR2 SVGAGI. The CDR3 contains 13 residues. CDR3 protein: CASSYEHTGELFF. Here the CDR3 DNA reads TGTGCCAGCAGTTACGAGCACACCGGGGAGCTGTTTTTT.

The chain employs TRBV5-6 and TRBJ2-1; possible D gene TRBD2, 6 bases. This CDR3 spans 14 amino acids. The V and J ends lost 0 bases and 4 bases respectively, with 8 bases between them. Germline-derived CDR1 and CDR2 are SGHDT and YYEEEE. The CDR3 spells CASSLAGAYNEQFF. The CDR3 DNA sequence: TGTGCCAGCAGCTTGGCGGGAGCTTACAATGAGCAGTTCTTC. The entire variable domain, with the rest obtained from reference TRBV5-6 and TRBJ2-1, is as follows: DAGVTQSPTHLIKTRGQQVTLRCSPKSGHDTVSWYQQALGQGPQFIFQYYEEEERQRGNFPDRFSGHQFPNYSSELNVNALLLGDSALYLCASSLAGAYNEQFFGPGTRLTVL.

The chain has TRBV21-1 and TRBJ1-6; the table names TRBD1, a call not compared with the DNA. TRBV21-1 is termed a pseudogene. The length of the CDR3 is 15 residues. Here the CDR3 reads CARQETGHHNSPLHF. The CDR3 nucleotides read TGTGCCCGACAAGAGACAGGCCACCATAATTCACCCCTCCACTTT.

The rearrangement uses TRBV9 and TRBJ2-5; no definite D call. The CDR3 is made up of 15 amino acids. V lost 3 bases and J lost 1, with 13 bases in between. Looked up from germline, CDR1 is SGDLS and CDR2 is YYNGEE. The CDR3 loop is CASSGAPLPQETQYF. As DNA, the CDR3 is TGTGCCAGCAGCGGCGCCCCACTCCCCCAAGAGACCCAGTACTTC.

This clone was seen a single time. The chain couples TRBV5-1 to TRBJ2-1; 10 bases match TRBD2. With 5 bases clipped from V and 0 bases from J, the junction kept 5 bases outside the gene matches. Germline V lookup: CDR1 SGHRS, CDR2 YFSETQ. CDR3 size: 16 residues. Here the CDR3 reads CASRLGTSVSYNEQFF. The CDR3 DNA follows: TGCGCCAGCAGGCTGGGGACTAGCGTCTCCTACAATGAGCAGTTCTTC.

This clone has just a few counts. This chain joins TRBV27 and TRBJ1-2; 10 nucleotides agree with TRBD1. The CDR3 runs to 15 residues. V gave up 2 bases and J gave up 2 bases; unmatched junction bases: 2. Germline loops: CDR1 MNHEY, CDR2 SMNVEV (reference sequence). In nucleotides, the CDR3 is TGTGCCAGCAGTTTAACGGGACAGGGGAACTATGGCTACACCTTC. Translation: CASSLTGQGNYGYTF.

The gene calls are TRBV6-5 and TRBJ1-1, with D perhaps TRBD1 (5 bases). This CDR3 spans 14 amino acids. The V end was cut by 5 bases, the J end by 1 base, with 11 bases between. Germline CDR1 is MNHEY and CDR2 is SVGAGI. CDR3 in DNA: TGTGCCAGCAGTCCGGACATAAGGAACACTGAAGCTTTCTTT. Its translation: CASSPDIRNTEAFF.

This clone was observed a few times. The rearrangement joins TRBV28 to TRBJ2-7, with a weak D call TRBD1 (6 bases). V was cut by 8 bases and J by 6 bases, with 14 bases left in between. The CDR3 sequence is 12 residues long. Germline values: CDR1 MDHEN, CDR2 SYDVKM. This chain's CDR3 is CASSFRGFEQYF. As DNA, the CDR3 is TGTGCCAGCTCATTTAGGGGGTTCGAGCAGTACTTC.

This chain connects TRBV18 to TRBJ1-1, with D possibly TRBD1 on 6 matching bases. The CDR3 runs 14 residues. With 6 bases removed from V and 1 base from J, the gap between germline ends came to 12 bases. Germline lookup yields CDR1 KGHSH and CDR2 LQKENI. As DNA, the CDR3 is TGTGCCAGCTCGTCAGGCAGGGGGAACACTGAAGCTTTCTTT. Amino acids: CASSSGRGNTEAFF. Filled out from reference TRBV18 and TRBJ1-1, the complete variable domain reads NAGVMQNPRHLVRRRGQEARLRCSPMKGHSHVYWYRQLPEEGLKFMVYLQKENIIDESGMPKERFSAEFPKEGPSILRIQQVVRGDSAAYFCASSSGRGNTEAFFGQGTRLTVV.

The V and J genes are TRBV3-1 (or the pseudogene TRBV3-2) and TRBJ2-1; tentative D call: TRBD2 (6 bases). This CDR3 is built from 16 residues. The ends were cut back, 1 base at V and 0 bases at J, with 10 bases in the middle. Germline V gives CDR1 LGHDT, CDR2 YNNKEL (reference sequence). CDR3 region: CASSQAMTSSYNEQFF. DNA for the CDR3: TGTGCCAGCAGCCAAGCGATGACTAGCTCCTACAATGAGCAGTTCTTC.

This chain uses TRBV29-1 with TRBJ2-7; D gene uncertain. The CDR3 spans 13 residues. V gave up 0 bases and J gave up 1 base, with 7 bases separating them. CDR1 and CDR2 (germline): SQVTM, ANQGSEA. CDR3 sequence (DNA): TGCAGCGTTGAAGATAACACGTCCTACGAGCAGTACTTC. Residues: CSVEDNTSYEQYF.

The chain combines TRBV27 with TRBJ2-7; maybe TRBD2 (5 bases). Germline loops: CDR1 MNHEY, CDR2 SMNVEV (reference sequence). CDR3 length: 15 amino acids. Trimming took 8 bases from V and 2 from J, leaving 19 bases between them. The CDR3 reads CASGDYGRNTYEQYF. As DNA, the CDR3 is TGTGCCAGCGGAGACTACGGGCGGAACACCTACGAGCAGTACTTC.

The genes are TRBV9 and TRBJ1-4, with a tentative D call TRBD1 (6 bases). Germline V gene data show CDR1 as SGDLS and CDR2 as YYNGEE. This CDR3 contains 16 residues. V lost 0 bases to trimming and J lost 4 bases, with 13 bases between them. The CDR3 sequence is CASSVGSGTNNEKLFF. The CDR3 DNA follows: TGTGCCAGCAGCGTAGGTAGCGGGACAAATAATGAAAAACTGTTTTTT.

The chain carries TRBV28 and TRBJ2-7; a possible D gene is TRBD1 (6 bases). Germline CDR1 is MDHEN and CDR2 is SYDVKM. V lost 8 bases, J lost 4 bases, and 12 bases lay in between. This CDR3 spans 12 amino acids. CDR3 sequence reads: CASFGQIYEQYF. DNA for the CDR3: TGTGCCAGCTTCGGACAGATTTACGAGCAGTACTTC.

This rearrangement joins TRBV3-1 (or the pseudogene TRBV3-2) to TRBJ2-3, with TRBD2 matching 14 bases. V lost 2 bases to trimming and J lost 6 bases; unmatched junction nucleotides: 4. Germline V CDR1 and CDR2: LGHDT, YNNKEL (reference sequence). This CDR3 contains 16 residues. CDR3 sequence (DNA): TGTGCCAGCAGCCAAAGGGGACTAGCGGGAGTGGATACGCAGTATTTT. Its translation is CASSQRGLAGVDTQYF.

This clone was counted a few times. The rearrangement links TRBV12-5 to TRBJ2-5; a weak D match, TRBD2 (6 bases). Between the trimmed V and J ends, which lost 6 bases and 2 bases, there was a span of 16 bases. From germline, CDR1 is LGHNT and CDR2 FRNRAP. There are 15 residues in the CDR3. The CDR3 sequence: CASGLREEPQETQYF. The CDR3 region has the DNA TGTGCTAGTGGCCTGAGGGAGGAACCACAAGAGACCCAGTACTTC.

V gene TRBV5-3 combines with J gene TRBJ1-4; possibly TRBD1 for D (6 bases). TRBV5-3 qualifies as an ORF whose function is uncertain. This CDR3 contains 16 residues. Trimming shortened V by 0 bases and J by 3 bases, and 12 bases separated the two germline ends. In DNA form, the CDR3 reads TGTGCCAGAAGCTTGGTCATGGGGGCGGCTAATGAAAAACTGTTTTTT. It specifies CARSLVMGAANEKLFF.

In its sample, this clone was seen a few times. The chain combines TRBV27 with TRBJ2-1; D might be TRBD2 (6 bases). The CDR3 spans 14 residues. The V and J ends lost 3 bases and 8 bases respectively, with 14 bases between them. Germline V CDR1 and CDR2: MNHEY, SMNVEV (reference sequence). DNA of the CDR3: TGTGCCAGCAGTTTCGTGACTAGGGGCCATGAGCAGTTCTTC. Translated, it gives CASSFVTRGHEQFF.

This clone showed up just a few times. The chain uses TRBV6-5 and TRBJ1-6, with 7 bases lining up with TRBD1. V was clipped by 7 bases and J by 14 bases; unmatched bases: 8. This CDR3 comprises 12 residues. CDR1 and CDR2 (germline): MNHEY, SVGAGI. The CDR3 loop is CASTSQGSSLHF. The CDR3 nucleotides read TGTGCCAGCACCTCACAGGGGAGCTCCCTCCACTTT.